A single sample gave rise to the 23 T cell receptor beta chains below, sequenced in a study of CD8 T cells in ankylosing spondylitis. TCRdb called the 5' RACE reads again in MiXCR, with one record for every CDR3 protein. The repertoire holds a few hundred thousand distinct CDR3 sequences, with 15% to 20% as singletons. What was sequenced was blood, either unsorted or a sorted T cell fraction (not recorded which). These receptors all come from a male donor with ankylosing spondylitis or in good health (not recorded which).

Only a few counts were recorded for this clonotype. The chain has TRBV20-1 and TRBJ2-1; TRBD2 matches at 10 bases. CDR1 and CDR2 from the germline V gene are DFQATT and SNEGSKA (reference sequence). V gave up 4 bases and J gave up 0 bases; unmatched junction bases: 6. The CDR3 is 16 amino acids. In DNA form, the CDR3 reads TGCAGTGCTACCCCCTCTAGCGGGAGCTCCTACAATGAGCAGTTCTTC. This sequence encodes CSATPSSGSSYNEQFF.

This clonotype was seen ten or more times. The chain has TRBV7-6 and TRBJ2-5; D might be TRBD2 (5 bases). The CDR3 covers 17 residues. Germline V lookup: CDR1 SGHVS, CDR2 FNYEAQ. Trimming removed 1 base at V and 1 base at J, with 16 bases between. The CDR3 bases are TGTGCCAGCAGCTTAGTCCGAGACTACCGAACCCAAGAGACCCAGTACTTC. This codes for CASSLVRDYRTQETQYF.

This clonotype was detected a few times. The rearrangement joins TRBV29-1 to TRBJ1-1; possible D gene TRBD1, 5 bases. This CDR3 is 12 amino acids long. V lost 4 bases and J lost 3, with 9 bases in between. Germline CDR1 is SQVTM and CDR2 is ANQGSEA. The CDR3 DNA reads as TGCAGCGTTGTGGGGGGGGACACTGAAGCTTTCTTT. Protein sequence: CSVVGGDTEAFF.

The V gene is TRBV20-1, the J gene TRBJ2-7, with 11 bases lining up with TRBD2. The V gene end was trimmed by 0 bases and the J gene end by 3 bases; junction bases not matched to a gene: 4. The CDR3 sequence is 15 residues long. Germline V gene data show CDR1 as DFQATT and CDR2 as SNEGSKA (reference sequence). CDR3 DNA sequence: TGCAGTGCTAGAGATGGACTAGCGGGCTTCTACGAGCAGTACTTC. Residues: CSARDGLAGFYEQYF.

This clonotype was counted many times. The rearrangement uses TRBV6-1 and TRBJ2-3; TRBD1 matches 7 bases. With 6 bases clipped from V and 0 bases from J, the junction kept 12 bases outside the gene matches. There are 17 residues in the CDR3. Germline CDR1 MNHNS, CDR2 SASEGT. CDR3 amino acids: CASSQDDRESSTDTQYF. The CDR3 bases are TGTGCCAGCAGCCAGGATGACAGGGAGTCTAGCACAGATACGCAGTATTTT.

A few counts support this clonotype. The chain couples TRBV4-2 to TRBJ2-7, with 13 bases aligning to TRBD2. V shed 4 bases, J shed 3 bases, and the junction held 6 bases outside the gene matches. This CDR3 region has 16 residues. Germline CDR1 and CDR2: LGHNA and YNFKEQ. The CDR3 here is CASSRELAGGHYEQYF. CDR3 DNA: TGTGCCAGCAGCCGAGAACTAGCGGGAGGGCACTACGAGCAGTACTTC.

This clonotype has more than one count but fewer than ten. The V call is TRBV4-1, the J call TRBJ2-7; 9 positions match TRBD1. The junction had 10 bases not matched to a gene; V was cut back by 3 bases and J by 4 bases. This CDR3 region has 16 residues. The germline gives CDR1 MGHRA, CDR2 YSYEKL. CDR3 amino acids: CASSQSPGTGLYEQYF. The CDR3, as DNA: TGCGCCAGCAGCCAGTCCCCCGGGACAGGGCTTTACGAGCAGTACTTC.

The chain couples TRBV2 to TRBJ2-2; D is undetermined. The CDR3 runs to 16 residues. V lost 4 bases and J lost 1, with 13 bases in between. Germline values: CDR1 SNHLY, CDR2 FYNNEI. CDR3 amino acids: CASSAWVYLNTGELFF. Written as DNA, the CDR3 is TGTGCCAGCAGTGCGTGGGTGTACCTGAACACCGGGGAGCTGTTTTTT.

This clonotype was counted ten times or more. The chain is built from TRBV20-1 and TRBJ2-7, with D possibly being TRBD1 or TRBD2 (5 bases each). From germline, CDR1 is DFQATT and CDR2 SNEGSKA (reference sequence). Trimming took 3 bases from V and 2 from J, leaving 14 bases between them. The length of the CDR3 is 14 residues. CDR3 bases: TGCAGTGCTAGCTCGGTCAGGGAGACCTACGAGCAGTACTTC. Amino acids: CSASSVRETYEQYF.

V is TRBV5-1 and J is TRBJ2-5, with TRBD2 matching over 8 bases. Trimming removed 0 bases from V and 2 bases from J; junction bases left unmatched: 9. CDR3 size: 17 residues. Germline V gives CDR1 SGHRS, CDR2 YFSETQ. This CDR3 is CASSLAEASGPQETQYF. The CDR3, as DNA: TGCGCCAGCAGCTTGGCCGAGGCTAGCGGGCCGCAAGAGACCCAGTACTTC. Together with reference TRBV5-1 and TRBJ2-5, the CDR3 gives the full variable domain: KAGVTQTPRYLIKTRGQQVTLSCSPISGHRSVSWYQQTPGQGLQFLFEYFSETQRNKGNFPGRFSGRQFSNSRSEMNVSTLELGDSALYLCASSLAEASGPQETQYFGPGTRLLVL.

There are many counts of this clonotype. This chain joins TRBV29-1 and TRBJ2-7; D ambiguous. The V gene's germline CDR1 is SQVTM and CDR2 ANQGSEA. This CDR3 region has 13 residues. With 4 bases removed from V and 4 bases from J, the gap between germline ends came to 14 bases. The CDR3 DNA follows: TGCAGCGTTGTCGGCTGGGGTGGGTACGAGCAGTACTTC. Amino acid sequence: CSVVGWGGYEQYF.

On this clonotype itself: A read error may account for a junction end that differs from germline. V and J are TRBV12-3 or TRBV12-4 and TRBJ2-7, with 9 bases fitting TRBD1. The length of the CDR3 is 18 residues. CDR3 sequence reads: CARSSWGAGQGGSYEQYF. CDR3 DNA sequence: TGTGCCCGCAGTTCCTGGGGCGCGGGACAGGGAGGCTCCTACGAGCAGTACTTC.

This clonotype showed up just a few times. The gene calls are TRBV29-1 and TRBJ2-7; 13 bases line up with TRBD2. This CDR3 comprises 17 residues. Germline assignment: CDR1 SQVTM and CDR2 ANQGSEA. Trimming took 1 base from V and 0 from J; bases not matched to a gene: 6. CDR3 residues: CSVEGLAGGKDSYEQYF. As DNA, the CDR3 is TGCAGCGTTGAAGGACTAGCGGGAGGAAAGGACTCCTACGAGCAGTACTTC.

The chain has TRBV15 and TRBJ2-1; 11 nucleotides line up with TRBD2. Losses at the gene ends were 8 bases for V and 6 bases for J; bases not matched to a gene: 6. CDR1 is LNHNV and CDR2 is YYDKDF in the germline V gene (reference sequence). The CDR3 is made up of 14 amino acids. The DNA of the CDR3 is TGTGCCACCGGGGAGACTAGCGGGATCAATGAGCAGTTCTTC. Residues: CATGETSGINEQFF. The entire variable domain, with the rest obtained from reference TRBV15 and TRBJ2-1, is as follows: DAMVIQNPRYQVTQFGKPVTLSCSQTLNHNVMYWYQQKSSQAPKLLFHYYDKDFNNEADTPDNFQSRRPNTSFCFLDIRSPGLGDTAMYLCATGETSGINEQFFGPGTRLTVL.

There are many counts of this clonotype. The chain has TRBV5-1 and TRBJ1-3; D is unresolved. CDR1 SGHRS and CDR2 YFSETQ come from the germline V gene. The V end lost 4 bases, the J end lost 2 bases, and 13 bases lay between the germline ends. CDR3 length: 15 amino acids. CDR3 coding DNA: TGCGCCAGCAGCACCGACATTGCTGCTGGAAACACCATATATTTT. Amino acids: CASSTDIAAGNTIYF.

This clonotype was detected only a few times. The rearrangement uses TRBV4-1 and TRBJ2-1; D is possibly TRBD2 (6 bases). Germline lookup yields CDR1 MGHRA and CDR2 YSYEKL. This CDR3 comprises 16 residues. V shed 3 bases and J shed 0 bases, with 12 bases lying between them. CDR3 sequence (DNA): TGCGCCAGCAGCCATATTAGCGGAGGCTCCTACAATGAGCAGTTCTTC. This gives the protein CASSHISGGSYNEQFF.

The J gene is TRBJ2-1, the V gene TRBV4-3; D is possibly TRBD1 or TRBD2 (6 bases each). Looked up from germline, CDR1 is LGHNA and CDR2 is YSLEER. This CDR3 is 16 amino acids long. V was cut by 2 bases and J by 9 bases, with 20 bases left in between. The CDR3 loop reads CASSQPGLELGGEQFF. CDR3 bases: TGCGCCAGCAGCCAACCGGGACTCGAGTTAGGGGGTGAGCAGTTCTTC.

This clonotype was detected many times. The CDR3 DNA is TGTGCCATCAGTGTAGCGGGAGGACAAGAGACCCAGTACTTC. This gives the protein CAISVAGGQETQYF. This chain connects TRBV10-3 to TRBJ2-5; 10 positions match TRBD2. CDR3 length equals 14 residues. V lost 4 bases to trimming and J lost 2 bases; unmatched junction nucleotides: 1. Germline CDR1 and CDR2: ENHRY and SYGVKD.

This clonotype was detected many times. The V call is TRBV20-1, the J call TRBJ2-7; tentatively, D is TRBD2 (6 bases). The CDR3 contains 14 residues. Germline-derived CDR1 and CDR2 are DFQATT and SNEGSKA (reference sequence). Between the trimmed V and J ends, which lost 0 bases and 6 bases, there was a span of 15 bases. CDR3 in amino acids: CSARDLTSQVEQYF. CDR3 nucleotides: TGCAGTGCTAGAGATCTCACTAGCCAAGTCGAGCAGTACTTC.

The sample holds many counts of this clonotype. The chain uses TRBV6-4 and TRBJ1-5; D might be TRBD1 (5 bases). The V end was cut by 3 bases, the J end by 4 bases, with 13 bases between. This CDR3 has 15 amino acids. The germline V gene encodes CDR1 MRHNA and CDR2 SNTAGT. This CDR3 reads CASSEYAGTNQPQHF. Here the CDR3 DNA reads TGTGCCAGCAGTGAATACGCAGGGACGAATCAGCCCCAGCATTTT.

This chain joins TRBV7-3 and TRBJ2-2; 7 bases are shared with TRBD2. V lost 6 bases, J lost 2 bases, and 6 bases stayed unmatched. Germline-derived CDR1 and CDR2 are SGHTA and FQGTGA. This CDR3 has 15 residues. CDR3 amino acids: CASSRLADNTGELFF. CDR3 nucleotides: TGTGCCAGCAGTCGGCTAGCGGATAACACCGGGGAGCTGTTTTTT. The entire variable domain, with the rest obtained from reference TRBV7-3 and TRBJ2-2, is as follows: GAGVSQTPSNKVTEKGKYVELRCDPISGHTALYWYRQSLGQGPEFLIYFQGTGAADDSGLPNDRFFAVRPEGSVSTLKIQRTERGDSAVYLCASSRLADNTGELFFGEGSRLTVL.

J is TRBJ2-3 and V is TRBV27; D is uncertain. Trimming took 3 bases from V and 7 from J, leaving 17 bases between them. The CDR3 extends over 15 amino acids. CDR1 is MNHEY and CDR2 is SMNVEV in the germline V gene (reference sequence). CDR3 amino acids: CASSLNSAWLNTQYF. DNA of the CDR3: TGTGCCAGCAGTTTGAATTCGGCGTGGTTGAATACGCAGTATTTT.

This chain connects TRBV29-1 to TRBJ2-7; D remains ambiguous. Germline V gives CDR1 SQVTM, CDR2 ANQGSEA. The V gene lost 4 bases and the J gene lost 3 bases, with 13 bases spanning the gap. The CDR3 loop spans 13 amino acids. CDR3 residues: CSVALGKSYEQYF. CDR3 nucleotides: TGCAGCGTTGCGTTGGGAAAGAGCTACGAGCAGTACTTC.